These T cell receptor beta chains were read from a single sample in a study of vaccination and CD4 T cells after COVID-19. One entry per CDR3 protein, called by TCRdb with MiXCR from the PCR reads. This table has about 7,200 distinct CDR3 sequences, around 33% appearing once. Their cognate antigens are unknown. The sequencing input was CD4+ T cells from blood, cultured in vitro. The receptor set was obtained from a human donor in good health. Both conserved end residues are part of each CDR3. A D gene is named only where the DNA matches it firmly. Clone size, where shown, is once, few, many, or a class for clones that have expanded.

j_call | clone_size | d_call | v_call | cdr3_nt | cdr3_aa
TRBJ1-1 | . | . | TRBV20-1 | TGCAGTGCCACACAGGGAGCAAACACTGAAGCTTTCTTT | CSATQGANTEAFF
TRBJ2-7 | few | . | TRBV6-2/TRBV6-3 | TGTGCCAGCAGTGACGGGACCTACGAGCAGTACTTC | CASSDGTYEQYF
TRBJ1-1 | . | . | TRBV10-1 | TGCGCCAGCAGCCTAGATAGGACTGAAGCTTTCTTT | CASSLDRTEAFF
TRBJ1-1 | . | . | TRBV6-1 | TGTGCCAGCGTTCAAGGGGGGTTGAGGACTGAAGCTTTCTTT | CASVQGGLRTEAFF
TRBJ1-5 | . | . | TRBV9 | TGTGCCAGCAGCGTAGATTCGACACCGAATCAGCCCCAGCATTTT | CASSVDSTPNQPQHF
TRBJ2-2 | few | . | TRBV7-9 | TGTGCCAGCAGCCCTCCTGACAAGAACACCGGGGAGCTGTTTTTT | CASSPPDKNTGELFF
TRBJ1-5 | . | TRBD1 | TRBV27 | TGTGCCAGCAGCGTCAGGGGGCGCGATCAGCCCCAGCATTTT | CASSVRGRDQPQHF
TRBJ2-2 | few | TRBD2 | TRBV15 | TGTGCCACCAGCCCCCTAGCGGGGAACACCGGGGAGCTGTTTTTT | CATSPLAGNTGELFF
TRBJ1-1 | few | . | TRBV2 | TGTGCCAGCAGTGAAGTACGAGCTGGGGACTTT | CASSEVRAGDF
TRBJ1-2 | few | . | TRBV6-1 | TGTGCCAGCAGCCGGGACATCAACTATGGCTACACCTTC | CASSRDINYGYTF
TRBJ1-1 | . | TRBD1 | TRBV19 | TGTGCCAGTAGTATAGTGGGACAGGGGAAGGACACTGAAGCTTTCTTT | CASSIVGQGKDTEAFF
TRBJ2-7 | few | . | TRBV20-1 | TGCAGTGCTGGGGCCCCCCTAGCAGGCGGTCACGAGCAGTACTTC | CSAGAPLAGGHEQYF
TRBJ1-2 | few | . | TRBV27 | TGTGCCGCGGGAGACTCTCTATTACGTGGCTACACCTTC | CAAGDSLLRGYTF
TRBJ1-5 | . | TRBD1 | TRBV18 | TGTGCCAGCTCCCACGGGACAGCGGATCAGCCCCAGCATTTT | CASSHGTADQPQHF
TRBJ1-2 | . | TRBD1 | TRBV12-3/TRBV12-4 | TGTGCCAGCAGCCGACCAGGGGGTGGCTACACCTTC | CASSRPGGGYTF
TRBJ1-2 | few | . | TRBV18 | TGTGCCAGCTCACCACCAGGGAGCAGCGTCCCTCTCTATGGCTACACCTTC | CASSPPGSSVPLYGYTF
TRBJ2-5 | few | TRBD2 | TRBV12-3/TRBV12-4 | TGTGCCAGCAGAACTACCGGTGGGGGGGTCTATGAAGAGACCCAGTACTTC | CASRTTGGGVYEETQYF
TRBJ2-1 | . | . | TRBV5-6 | TGTGCCAGCAGCGGCTCCGGGACACCCTACAATGAGCAGTTCTTC | CASSGSGTPYNEQFF
TRBJ1-1 | . | . | TRBV5-1 | TGCGCCAGCAGCTTGTCGGGCACGAACACTGAAGCTTTCTTT | CASSLSGTNTEAFF
TRBJ1-5 | few | . | TRBV20-1 | TGCAGTGCTAGCCGGGACCTGGGGAATCAGCCCCAGCATTTT | CSASRDLGNQPQHF
TRBJ2-7 | few | TRBD1 | TRBV6-1 | TGTGCCAGGGACAGGCGATCCTACGAGCAGTACTTC | CARDRRSYEQYF
TRBJ1-2 | . | . | TRBV6-1 | TGTGCCAGCAGTGTAACGGCGGACTATGGCTACACCTTC | CASSVTADYGYTF
TRBJ2-7 | few | TRBD1 | TRBV12-3/TRBV12-4 | TGTGCCAGCGCTGGGTGGGACAGGGTCTACGAGCAGTACTTC | CASAGWDRVYEQYF
TRBJ1-2 | few | TRBD1 | TRBV12-3/TRBV12-4 | TGTGCCAGCAGGGAAACAGGGGACTATGGCTACACCTTC | CASRETGDYGYTF
TRBJ1-5 | few | . | TRBV6-5 | TGTGCCAGCAGTTACTCGAAGGATCAGCCCCAGCATTTT | CASSYSKDQPQHF
TRBJ2-3 | . | . | TRBV10-3 | TGTGCCATCAGTGAGGCAGCTTCAACAGATACGCAGTATTTT | CAISEAASTDTQYF
TRBJ1-6 | . | . | TRBV30 | TGTGCCTGGAGTGTACAGAGGTTCGGGCAGAATAATTCACCCCTCCACTTT | CAWSVQRFGQNNSPLHF
TRBJ2-3 | once | TRBD2 | TRBV5-1 | TGCGCCAGCAGCTTGGTGGCGGGGGAGAACACAGATACGCAGTATTTT | CASSLVAGENTDTQYF
TRBJ1-6 | few | . | TRBV6-1 | TGTGCCAGCAGTGAAGAAGAAGGCAGGGGTAATTCACCCCTCCACTTT | CASSEEEGRGNSPLHF
TRBJ1-5 | . | . | TRBV20-1 | TGCAGTGCTAGAGAGAGGACTAGCTCAAATCAGCCCCAGCATTTT | CSARERTSSNQPQHF
TRBJ1-3 | . | TRBD1 | TRBV7-9 | TGTGCCAGCAGCTTGGGGACAGCTGGAAACACCATATATTTT | CASSLGTAGNTIYF
TRBJ2-1 | . | . | TRBV2 | TGTGCCAGCAGACTCGGAGAGCAGTTCTTC | CASRLGEQFF
TRBJ2-1 | . | . | TRBV20-1 | TGCAGTGCTAGTCCGGCACGGTGGCACAATGAGCAGTTCTTC | CSASPARWHNEQFF
TRBJ2-2 | few | . | TRBV6-4 | TGTGCCAGCAGTGAAGGGTCCACCGGGGAGCTGTTTTTT | CASSEGSTGELFF